In this sample, the clone carrying this T cell receptor (beta chain) turned up once. The antigen remains unidentified. Generated by immunoSEQ multiplex PCR, the TCRdb table keeps only in-frame clones and is missing some. The table includes tens of thousands of clones, about 80% detected once. Time point meaning: blood 2 weeks post-SBRT. Documented treatment: 15 Gy SBRT to primary tumor, nephrectomy 4 weeks later. CDR1 and CDR2 from the germline V gene are MNHEY and SMNVEV (reference sequence). The CDR3 covers 13 residues. V was clipped by 3 bases and J by 6 bases, with 9 bases between them. The data stem from a study of radiation and T cells in renal cell carcinoma. Study-level findings and limits: Top tumor clonotypes rose in blood 2 weeks post-radiation, then contracted.

J is TRBJ2-1 and V is TRBV27; D call uncertain. The sequence was collected from a man aged 55 to 69 with renal cell carcinoma. Material: blood, obtained from a patient whose treatment included radiotherapy and nephrectomy. The CDR3 nucleotides are TGTGCCAGCAGTTTTGGGGTCTCCAATGAGCAGTTCTTC. Its protein product is CASSFGVSNEQFF.